These 5 T cell receptor beta chains were all obtained from the same sample, sequenced in a study of OX40 agonist ivuxolimab in advanced cancers. TCRdb keeps only in-frame clones here, not all; method: immunoSEQ multiplex PCR. The repertoire holds roughly 20,000 clones, about nine tenths seen once, with more than 15% in the top ten. The sequenced sample was CD4+ or CD8+ T cells sorted from blood, obtained in a trial of the OX40 agonist ivuxolimab. The receptors originated from an adult with an advanced solid tumor such as melanoma, head and neck, liver or kidney cancer.

V and J are TRBV25-1 and TRBJ2-3; TRBD2 matches at 11 bases. V gave up 4 bases and J gave up 2 bases; unmatched junction bases: 2. Germline V gene lookup returns CDR1 MGHDK and CDR2 SYGVNS. The CDR3 is 15 amino acids. The CDR3 sequence: CASSVSGRDTDTQYF. The CDR3 nucleotides are TGTGCCAGCAGTGTTAGCGGGAGGGACACAGATACGCAGTATTTT.

This clone was detected only a few times. The genes are TRBV15 and TRBJ1-4; 9 nucleotides line up with TRBD1. CDR3 length equals 16 residues. From germline, CDR1 is LNHNV and CDR2 YYDKDF (reference sequence). V gave up 1 base and J gave up 8 bases; unmatched junction bases: 8. CDR3 residues: CATSRGKTGGSEKLFF. CDR3 in DNA: TGTGCCACCAGCAGAGGGAAGACAGGGGGGTCCGAAAAACTGTTTTTT.

This chain connects TRBV11-3 to TRBJ2-5, with a weak D call TRBD2 (6 bases). V lost 1 base and J lost 3, with 18 bases in between. The length of the CDR3 is 17 residues. The germline CDR1 and CDR2 sequences are SGHNT and YENEEA. The chain's CDR3 is CASSLVAGTGEKETQYF. CDR3 nucleotides: TGTGCCAGCAGCTTAGTAGCCGGGACTGGGGAGAAAGAGACCCAGTACTTC.

V and J are TRBV19 and TRBJ1-5; TRBD1 might be the D (5 bases). The CDR3 contains 16 residues. Germline CDR1 LNHDA, CDR2 SQIVND (reference sequence). The V end was cut by 8 bases, the J end by 0 bases, with 17 bases between. The CDR3 DNA reads TGTGCCAGTGAACGGGACCCTATTTTTAGCAATCAGCCCCAGCATTTT. Amino acid sequence: CASERDPIFSNQPQHF. Using reference TRBV19 and TRBJ1-5 for the parts outside the CDR3, the full variable domain is DGGITQSPKYLFRKEGQNVTLSCEQNLNHDAMYWYRQDPGQGLRLIYYSQIVNDFQKGDIAEGYSVSREKKESFPLTVTSAQKNPTAFYLCASERDPIFSNQPQHFGDGTRLSIL.

This chain joins TRBV11-2 and TRBJ2-5; TRBD1 matches at 7 bases. From germline, CDR1 is SGHAT and CDR2 FQNNGV. The CDR3 length is 14 residues. V dropped 1 base and J dropped 7; count of bases not matched to a gene: 6. DNA of the CDR3: TGTGCCAGCAGCTTAGTAGGGGGCGGAGGGACCCAGTACTTC. Translation: CASSLVGGGGTQYF.